Detailed here is one T cell receptor beta chain. Its antigen is still unknown. The sample holds no much larger clone one base away, and base qualities are not on file. This specimen belongs to a study of blood T cell repertoires in COVID-19 (dated by TCRdb to the early 2020s). Some background on the complete study: The collaborator samples originated in the United States, Italy and Spain and spanned the acute and convalescent phases of COVID-19. The prospective study material was composed of cDNA or gDNA derived from T cells, B-cell-depleted T cells, or PBMCs. Deeply sampled blood TCRbeta repertoires from subjects exposed to, actively infected with, or recovered from COVID-19 were included in the dataset. The repertoires were made available in a free public database intended to serve as a resource for research on the immune response to SARS-CoV-2. Samples were obtained from the ongoing ImmuneRACE study (first 160 participants) and from some 1,300 subjects provided by 6 global collaborators. A de-identified subject ID, COVID-19 status, age in years and sex were almost always included in the sample metadata. Where available, HLA class I and class II types were obtained from metadata supplied by the sample provider rather than from assay-based typing.

TCRbeta CDR3 regions were amplified from genomic DNA using the immunoSEQ Assay, a bias-controlled multiplex PCR. As for how the authors treated the data: Nucleated cell counts per sample were estimated from amplification of reference gene primers within the assay. To quantify the absolute abundance of each unique TCRbeta CDR3 rearrangement, sequence reads were collapsed and filtered. For each sample, productive Simpson clonality was calculated by taking the square root of Simpson's diversity index across productive rearrangements. TCRdb obtained this table from immuneACCESS and retained in-frame rearrangements with V and J assigned. These tables miss some clones; where compared with another copy, unresolved V genes account for less than half of the shortfall, and the remainder is unexplained. V and J calls and clone size are those listed in that table; D and trimming were worked out from the DNA. For this sample the table gives 73,000 or so clones, of which 65% to 85% were detected only once. 5.3% of the sample comes from the top ten.

Trimming at the junction amounts to 5 bases on V and 0 bases on J, and the germline ends lie 19 bases apart. The CDR1 and CDR2 encoded by the germline V gene (reference sequence) are LGHDT and YNNKEL. From the cysteine up to the phenylalanine, the CDR3 has a length of 17 residues. Kept here is only the CDR3 DNA, which spans 51 bases and is read in frame from base 1. What the study reported, not specific to this receptor: Clinical and demographic metadata were provided uncurated, with the amount varying by source and participant.

Whole blood was collected in K2EDTA tubes by collaborating institutions according to the institutions' own protocols. Collaborator samples were shipped for TCRbeta analysis as frozen whole blood, isolated PBMCs, or DNA extracted from either sample type. This receptor was identified in a man aged 50 or older with active COVID-19. Source material: peripheral blood. The chain was built from TRBV3-1 (or the pseudogene TRBV3-2) and TRBJ1-2, with no reliable assignment of the D segment. The nucleotides are TGTGCCAGCAGCGGGAAGAGGGCAGTTTACCCTAACTATGGCTACACCTTC. Translation gives CASSGKRAVYPNYGYTF.